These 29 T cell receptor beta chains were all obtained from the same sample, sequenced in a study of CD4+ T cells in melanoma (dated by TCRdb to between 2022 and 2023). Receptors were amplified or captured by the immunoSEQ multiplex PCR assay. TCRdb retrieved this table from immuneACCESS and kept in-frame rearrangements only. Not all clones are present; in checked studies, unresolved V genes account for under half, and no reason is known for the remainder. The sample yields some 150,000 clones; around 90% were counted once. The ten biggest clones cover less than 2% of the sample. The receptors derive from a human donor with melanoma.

CDR3 protein: CASNSDFTDTQYF. CDR3 bases: TGTGCCAGCAATTCCGACTTCACAGATACGCAGTATTTT. V is TRBV25-1 and J is TRBJ2-3; D is unresolved. Germline V gives CDR1 MGHDK, CDR2 SYGVNS. This CDR3 is built from 13 residues. V lost 7 bases, J lost 2 bases, and 10 bases lay in between.

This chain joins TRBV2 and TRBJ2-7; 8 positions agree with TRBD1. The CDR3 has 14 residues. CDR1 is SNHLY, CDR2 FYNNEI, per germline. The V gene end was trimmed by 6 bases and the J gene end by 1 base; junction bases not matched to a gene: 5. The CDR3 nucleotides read TGTGCCAGCAGGAATCAGGGGGCTTCCTACGAGCAGTACTTC. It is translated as CASRNQGASYEQYF.

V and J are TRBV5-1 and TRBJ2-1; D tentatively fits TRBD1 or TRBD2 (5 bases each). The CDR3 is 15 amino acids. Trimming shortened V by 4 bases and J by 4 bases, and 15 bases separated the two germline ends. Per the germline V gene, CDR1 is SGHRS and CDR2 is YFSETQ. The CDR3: CASSTEGTDYNEQFF. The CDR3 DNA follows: TGCGCCAGCAGCACAGAAGGGACGGATTACAATGAGCAGTTCTTC.

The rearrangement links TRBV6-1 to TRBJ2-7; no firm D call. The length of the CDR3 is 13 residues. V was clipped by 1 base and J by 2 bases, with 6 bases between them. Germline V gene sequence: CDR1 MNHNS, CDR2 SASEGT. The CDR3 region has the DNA TGTGCCAGCAGTGAAGGGTTAGCCTACGAGCAGTACTTC. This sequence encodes CASSEGLAYEQYF.

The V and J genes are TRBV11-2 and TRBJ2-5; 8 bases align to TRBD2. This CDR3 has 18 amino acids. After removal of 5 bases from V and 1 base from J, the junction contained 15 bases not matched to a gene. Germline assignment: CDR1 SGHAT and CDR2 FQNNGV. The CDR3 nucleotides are TGTGCCAGCAGCCAAGGGACGGTGGCGGGGGGCTCCCAAGAGACCCAGTACTTC. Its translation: CASSQGTVAGGSQETQYF.

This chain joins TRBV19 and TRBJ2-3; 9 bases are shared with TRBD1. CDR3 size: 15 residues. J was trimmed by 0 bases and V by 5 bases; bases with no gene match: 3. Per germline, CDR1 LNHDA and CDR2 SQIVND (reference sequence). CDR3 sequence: CASSPGQGSTDTQYF. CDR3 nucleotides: TGTGCCAGTAGTCCGGGACAGGGCAGCACAGATACGCAGTATTTT. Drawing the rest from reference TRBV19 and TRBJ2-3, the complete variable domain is DGGITQSPKYLFRKEGQNVTLSCEQNLNHDAMYWYRQDPGQGLRLIYYSQIVNDFQKGDIAEGYSVSREKKESFPLTVTSAQKNPTAFYLCASSPGQGSTDTQYFGPGTRLTVL.

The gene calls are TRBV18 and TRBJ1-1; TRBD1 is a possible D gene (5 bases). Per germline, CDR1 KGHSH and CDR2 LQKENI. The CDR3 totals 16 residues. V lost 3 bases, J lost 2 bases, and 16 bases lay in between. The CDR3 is CASSPVRQSSNTEAFF. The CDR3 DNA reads TGTGCCAGCTCACCCGTACGACAGAGTTCCAACACTGAAGCTTTCTTT.

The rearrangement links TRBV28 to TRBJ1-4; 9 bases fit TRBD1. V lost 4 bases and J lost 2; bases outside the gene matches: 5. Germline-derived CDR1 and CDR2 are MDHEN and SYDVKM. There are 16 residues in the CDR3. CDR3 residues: CASSSQGAYTNEKLFF. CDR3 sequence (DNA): TGTGCCAGCAGTTCACAGGGGGCTTACACTAATGAAAAACTGTTTTTT.

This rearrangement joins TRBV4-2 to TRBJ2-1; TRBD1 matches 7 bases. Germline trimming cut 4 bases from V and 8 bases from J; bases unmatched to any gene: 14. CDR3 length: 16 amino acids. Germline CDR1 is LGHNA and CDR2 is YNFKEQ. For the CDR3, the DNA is TGTGCCAGCAGCCGGAGGCCGGGACAGCTACCCGATGAGCAGTTCTTC. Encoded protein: CASSRRPGQLPDEQFF.

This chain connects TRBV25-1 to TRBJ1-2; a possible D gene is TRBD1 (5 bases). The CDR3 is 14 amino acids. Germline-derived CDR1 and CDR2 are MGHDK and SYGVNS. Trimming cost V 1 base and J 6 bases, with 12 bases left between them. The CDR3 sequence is CASSESGGRHGYTF. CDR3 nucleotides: TGTGCCAGCAGTGAATCTGGGGGTAGGCATGGCTACACCTTC.

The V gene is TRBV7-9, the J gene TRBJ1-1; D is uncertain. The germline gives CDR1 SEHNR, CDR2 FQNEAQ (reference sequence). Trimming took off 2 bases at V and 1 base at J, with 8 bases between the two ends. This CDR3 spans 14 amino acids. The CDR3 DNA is TGTGCCAGCAGCTTAAGGTCAGGGAACACTGAAGCTTTCTTT. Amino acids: CASSLRSGNTEAFF.

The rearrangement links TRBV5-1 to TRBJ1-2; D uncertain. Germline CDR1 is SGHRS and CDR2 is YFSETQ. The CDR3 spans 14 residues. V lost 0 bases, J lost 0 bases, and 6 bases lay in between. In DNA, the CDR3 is TGCGCCAGCAGCTTGGAACAGCCTAACTATGGCTACACCTTC. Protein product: CASSLEQPNYGYTF.

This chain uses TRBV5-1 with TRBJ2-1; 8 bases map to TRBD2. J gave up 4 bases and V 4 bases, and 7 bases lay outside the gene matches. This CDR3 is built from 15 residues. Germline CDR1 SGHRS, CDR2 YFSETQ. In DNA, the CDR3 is TGCGCCAGCAGCCTAGCGGGCGTAGATTACAATGAGCAGTTCTTC. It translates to CASSLAGVDYNEQFF.

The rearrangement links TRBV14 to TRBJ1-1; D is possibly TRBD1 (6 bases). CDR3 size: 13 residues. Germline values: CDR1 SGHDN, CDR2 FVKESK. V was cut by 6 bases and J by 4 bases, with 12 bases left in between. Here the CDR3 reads CASSRQVTTEAFF. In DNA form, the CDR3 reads TGTGCCAGCAGTCGACAGGTGACCACTGAAGCTTTCTTT.

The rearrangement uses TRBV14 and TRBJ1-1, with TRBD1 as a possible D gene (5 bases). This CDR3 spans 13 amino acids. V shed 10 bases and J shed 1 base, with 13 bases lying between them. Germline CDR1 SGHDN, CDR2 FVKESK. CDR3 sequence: CATHRTTNTEAFF. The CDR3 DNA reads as TGTGCCACCCATAGGACAACGAACACTGAAGCTTTCTTT. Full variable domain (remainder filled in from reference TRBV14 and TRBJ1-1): EAGVTQFPSHSVIEKGQTVTLRCDPISGHDNLYWYRRVMGKEIKFLLHFVKESKQDESGMPNNRFLAERTGGTYSTLKVQPAELEDSGVYFCATHRTTNTEAFFGQGTRLTVV.

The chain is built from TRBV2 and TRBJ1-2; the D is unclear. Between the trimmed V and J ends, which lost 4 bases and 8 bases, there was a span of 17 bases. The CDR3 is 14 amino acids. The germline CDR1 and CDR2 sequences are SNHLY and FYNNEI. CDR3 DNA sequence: TGTGCCAGCAGTGTAGAGAACCGCTCGCGGGGCTACACCTTC. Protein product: CASSVENRSRGYTF.

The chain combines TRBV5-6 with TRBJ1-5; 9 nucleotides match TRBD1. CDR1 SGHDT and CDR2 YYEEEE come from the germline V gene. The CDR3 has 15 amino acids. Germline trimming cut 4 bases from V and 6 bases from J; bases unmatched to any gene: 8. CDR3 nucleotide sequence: TGTGCCAGCAGCGCCTGGGACAGGGAAAGTCAGCCCCAGCATTTT. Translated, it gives CASSAWDRESQPQHF.

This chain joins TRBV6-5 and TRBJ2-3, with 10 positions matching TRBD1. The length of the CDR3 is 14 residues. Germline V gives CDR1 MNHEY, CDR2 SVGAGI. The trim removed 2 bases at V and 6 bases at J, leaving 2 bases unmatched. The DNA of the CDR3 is TGTGCCAGCAGTTACCGGACAGGGGGTGATACGCAGTATTTT. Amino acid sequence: CASSYRTGGDTQYF.

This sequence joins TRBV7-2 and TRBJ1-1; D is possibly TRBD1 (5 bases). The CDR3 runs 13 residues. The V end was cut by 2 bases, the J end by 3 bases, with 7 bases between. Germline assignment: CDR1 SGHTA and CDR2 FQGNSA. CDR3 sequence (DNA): TGTGCCAGCAGCTTACAGGGATACACTGAAGCTTTCTTT. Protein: CASSLQGYTEAFF.

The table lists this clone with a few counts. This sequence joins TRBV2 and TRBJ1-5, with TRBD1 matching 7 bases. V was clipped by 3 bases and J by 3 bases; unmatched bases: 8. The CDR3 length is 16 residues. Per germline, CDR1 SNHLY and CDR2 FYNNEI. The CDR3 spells CASSDEGQVSNQPQHF. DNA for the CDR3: TGTGCCAGCAGTGACGAAGGACAGGTTTCCAATCAGCCCCAGCATTTT.

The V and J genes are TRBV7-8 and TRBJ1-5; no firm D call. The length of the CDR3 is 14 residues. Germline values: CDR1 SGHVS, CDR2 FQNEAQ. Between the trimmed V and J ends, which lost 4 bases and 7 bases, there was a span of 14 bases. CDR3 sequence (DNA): TGTGCCAGCAGCTCTCCCCCGAATCAGCAGCCCCAGCATTTT. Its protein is CASSSPPNQQPQHF.

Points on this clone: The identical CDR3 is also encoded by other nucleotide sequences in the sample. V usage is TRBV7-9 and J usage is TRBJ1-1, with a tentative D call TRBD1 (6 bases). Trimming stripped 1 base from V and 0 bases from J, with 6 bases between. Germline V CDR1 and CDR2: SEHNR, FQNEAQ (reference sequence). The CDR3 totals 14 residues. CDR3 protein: CASSLGQVNTEAFF. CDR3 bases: TGTGCCAGCAGCTTAGGACAGGTGAACACTGAAGCTTTCTTT.

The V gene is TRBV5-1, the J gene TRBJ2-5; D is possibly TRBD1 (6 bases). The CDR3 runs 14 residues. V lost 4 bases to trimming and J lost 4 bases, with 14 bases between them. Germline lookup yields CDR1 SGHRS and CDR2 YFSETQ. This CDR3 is CASSPRQVRETQYF. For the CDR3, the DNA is TGCGCCAGCAGCCCAAGACAGGTCCGAGAGACCCAGTACTTC.

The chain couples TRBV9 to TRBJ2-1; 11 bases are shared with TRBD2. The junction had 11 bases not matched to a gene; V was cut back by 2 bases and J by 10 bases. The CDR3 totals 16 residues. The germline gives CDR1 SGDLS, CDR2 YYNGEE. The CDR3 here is CASSVFSGGGHGEQFF. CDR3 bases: TGTGCCAGCAGCGTCTTTAGCGGGGGGGGCCATGGGGAGCAGTTCTTC.

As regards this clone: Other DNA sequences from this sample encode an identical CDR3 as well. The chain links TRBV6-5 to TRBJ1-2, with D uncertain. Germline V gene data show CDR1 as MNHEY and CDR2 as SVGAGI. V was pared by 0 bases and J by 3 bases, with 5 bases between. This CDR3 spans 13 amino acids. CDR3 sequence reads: CASSYSGDYGYTF. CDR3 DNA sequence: TGTGCCAGCAGTTACTCCGGGGACTATGGCTACACCTTC.

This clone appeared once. The CDR3 spells CASSSQRFDEQFF. CDR3 nucleotide sequence: TGTGCCAGCAGCTCCCAGCGCTTCGATGAGCAGTTCTTC. The chain joins TRBV11-2 to TRBJ2-1, with unresolved D. This CDR3 is built from 13 residues. Per the germline V gene, CDR1 is SGHAT and CDR2 is FQNNGV. V was shortened by 4 bases and J by 8 bases, with 12 bases between the two germline ends.

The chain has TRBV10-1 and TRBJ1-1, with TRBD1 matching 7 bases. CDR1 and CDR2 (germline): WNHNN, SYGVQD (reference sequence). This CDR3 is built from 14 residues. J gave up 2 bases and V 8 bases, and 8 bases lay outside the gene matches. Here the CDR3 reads CASGTANLNTEAFF. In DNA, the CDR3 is TGCGCCAGCGGGACAGCTAACCTCAACACTGAAGCTTTCTTT.

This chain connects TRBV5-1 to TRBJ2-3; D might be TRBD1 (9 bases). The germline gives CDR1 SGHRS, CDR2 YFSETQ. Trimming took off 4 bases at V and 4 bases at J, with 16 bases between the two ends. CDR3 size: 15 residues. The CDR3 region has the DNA TGCGCCAGCAGCCCGGGGGGGACAGGGCCAGATACGCAGTATTTT. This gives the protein CASSPGGTGPDTQYF.

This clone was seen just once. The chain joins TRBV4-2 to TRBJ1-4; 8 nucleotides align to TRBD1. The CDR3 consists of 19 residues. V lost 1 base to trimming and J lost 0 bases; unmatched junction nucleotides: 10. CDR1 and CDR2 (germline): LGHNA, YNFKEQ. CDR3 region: CASSQGGTGDYATNEKLFF. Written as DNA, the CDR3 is TGTGCCAGCAGCCAAGGTGGGACAGGAGATTATGCAACTAATGAAAAACTGTTTTTT.